The T cell receptor (beta chain) described here comes from a study of technical replicates of blood from a few donors. Germline loops: CDR1 SEHNR, CDR2 FQNEAQ (reference sequence). There are 14 residues in the CDR3. The method was immunoSEQ multiplex PCR; TCRdb's version includes in-frame clones alone and lacks a portion of them. Counted here are 80,000 to 100,000 clones, 95% occurring once; the ten biggest clones make up about 0.19%. To note about this clone: Mismatch with germline at one junction end may stem from a read error.

The receptor comes from a human donor in good health. Specimen: T cells isolated from PBMCs. The V gene is TRBV7-9, the J gene TRBJ2-7, with 7 nucleotides matching TRBD2. CDR3 bases: TGTGCCAGCAGTTTAGATGCGGGAGACTACGAGCAGTACTTC. It specifies CASSLDAGDYEQYF.